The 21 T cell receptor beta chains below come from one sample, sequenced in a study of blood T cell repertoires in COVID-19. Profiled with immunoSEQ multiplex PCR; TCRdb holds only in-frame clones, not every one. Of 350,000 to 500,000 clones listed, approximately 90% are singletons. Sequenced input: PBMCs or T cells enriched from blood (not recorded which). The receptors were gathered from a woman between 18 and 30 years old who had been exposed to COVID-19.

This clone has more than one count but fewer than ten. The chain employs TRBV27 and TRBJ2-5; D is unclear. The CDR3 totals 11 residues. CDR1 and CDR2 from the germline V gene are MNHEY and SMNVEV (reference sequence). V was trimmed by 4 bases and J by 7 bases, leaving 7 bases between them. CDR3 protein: CASSSAGTQYF. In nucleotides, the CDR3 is TGTGCCAGCAGTTCCGCAGGGACCCAGTACTTC.

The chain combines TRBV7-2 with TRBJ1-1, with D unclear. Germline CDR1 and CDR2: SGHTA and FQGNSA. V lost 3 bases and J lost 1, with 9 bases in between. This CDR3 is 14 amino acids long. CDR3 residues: CASSFRQANTEAFF. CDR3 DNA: TGTGCCAGCAGCTTCCGACAAGCGAACACTGAAGCTTTCTTT.

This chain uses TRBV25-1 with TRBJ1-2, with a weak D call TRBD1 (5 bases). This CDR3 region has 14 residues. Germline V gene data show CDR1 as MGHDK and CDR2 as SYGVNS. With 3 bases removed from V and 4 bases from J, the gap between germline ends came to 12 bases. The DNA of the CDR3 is TGTGCCAGCAGTGACGACAGCCTCCTCTATGGCTACACCTTC. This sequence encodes CASSDDSLLYGYTF.

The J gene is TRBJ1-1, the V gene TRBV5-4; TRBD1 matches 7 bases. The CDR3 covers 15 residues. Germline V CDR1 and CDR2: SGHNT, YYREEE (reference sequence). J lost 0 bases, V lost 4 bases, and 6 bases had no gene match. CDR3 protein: CASSTKDRVNTEAFF. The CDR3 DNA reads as TGTGCCAGCAGCACGAAAGACAGGGTGAACACTGAAGCTTTCTTT.

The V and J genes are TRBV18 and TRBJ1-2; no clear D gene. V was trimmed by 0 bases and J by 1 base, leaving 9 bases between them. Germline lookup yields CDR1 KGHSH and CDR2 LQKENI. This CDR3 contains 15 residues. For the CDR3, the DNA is TGTGCCAGCTCACCACCCCAGGCGCTTAACTATGGCTACACCTTC. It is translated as CASSPPQALNYGYTF.

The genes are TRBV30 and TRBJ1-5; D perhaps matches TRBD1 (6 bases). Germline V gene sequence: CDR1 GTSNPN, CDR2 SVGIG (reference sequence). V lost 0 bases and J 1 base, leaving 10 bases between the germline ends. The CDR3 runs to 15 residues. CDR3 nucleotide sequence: TGTGCCTGGAGTGTAGGACAGTCCAGCAATCAGCCCCAGCATTTT. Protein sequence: CAWSVGQSSNQPQHF.

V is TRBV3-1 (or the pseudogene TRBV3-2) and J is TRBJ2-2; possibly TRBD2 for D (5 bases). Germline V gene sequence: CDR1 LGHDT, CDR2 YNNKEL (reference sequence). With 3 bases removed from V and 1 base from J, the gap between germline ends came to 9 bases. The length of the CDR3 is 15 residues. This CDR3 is CASSQSGRNTGELFF. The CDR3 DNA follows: TGTGCCAGCAGCCAGTCTGGGAGGAACACCGGGGAGCTGTTTTTT.

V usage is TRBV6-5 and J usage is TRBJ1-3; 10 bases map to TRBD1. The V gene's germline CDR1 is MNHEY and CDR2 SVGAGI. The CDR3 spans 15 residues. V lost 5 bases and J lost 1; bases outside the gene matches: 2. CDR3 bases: TGTGCCAGCAGTCGGACAGGGGGGTCTGGAAACACCATATATTTT. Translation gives CASSRTGGSGNTIYF.

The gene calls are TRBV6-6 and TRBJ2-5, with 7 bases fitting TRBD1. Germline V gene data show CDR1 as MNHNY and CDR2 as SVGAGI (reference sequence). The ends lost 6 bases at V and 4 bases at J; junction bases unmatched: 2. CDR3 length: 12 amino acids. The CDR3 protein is CASRHRGETQYF. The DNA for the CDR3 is TGTGCCAGCAGGCACAGGGGAGAGACCCAGTACTTC.

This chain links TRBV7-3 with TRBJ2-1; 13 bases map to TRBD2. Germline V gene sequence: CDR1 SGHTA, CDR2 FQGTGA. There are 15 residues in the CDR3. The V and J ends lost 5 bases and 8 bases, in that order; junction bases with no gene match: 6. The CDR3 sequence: CASSRTSGGWYEQFF. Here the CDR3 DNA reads TGTGCCAGCAGCCGGACTAGCGGGGGATGGTATGAGCAGTTCTTC.

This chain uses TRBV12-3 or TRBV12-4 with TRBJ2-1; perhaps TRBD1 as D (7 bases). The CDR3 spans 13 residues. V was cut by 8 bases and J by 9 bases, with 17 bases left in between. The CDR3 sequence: CASRRGQSSEQFF. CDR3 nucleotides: TGTGCCAGCCGGCGGGGACAGTCCTCTGAGCAGTTCTTC.

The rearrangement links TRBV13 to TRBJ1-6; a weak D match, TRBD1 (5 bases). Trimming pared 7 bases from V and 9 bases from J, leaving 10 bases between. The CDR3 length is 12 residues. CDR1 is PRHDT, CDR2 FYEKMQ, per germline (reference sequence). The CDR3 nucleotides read TGTGCCAGCACAGGGTTGGGTTCACCCCTCCACTTT. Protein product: CASTGLGSPLHF.

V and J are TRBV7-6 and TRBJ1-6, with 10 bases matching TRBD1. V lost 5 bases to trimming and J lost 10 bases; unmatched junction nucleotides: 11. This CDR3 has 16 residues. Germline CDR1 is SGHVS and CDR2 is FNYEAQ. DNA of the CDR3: TGTGCCAGCAGCCCCGGGACAGGGGCGTGGGGATCACCCCTCCACTTT. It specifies CASSPGTGAWGSPLHF.

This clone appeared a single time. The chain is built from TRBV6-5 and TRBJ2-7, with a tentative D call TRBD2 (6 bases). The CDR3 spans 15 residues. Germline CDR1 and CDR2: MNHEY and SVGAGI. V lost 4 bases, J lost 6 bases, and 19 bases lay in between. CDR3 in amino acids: CASSSSPGSPSEQYF. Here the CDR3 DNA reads TGTGCCAGCAGTTCCTCCCCCGGGAGCCCTTCCGAGCAGTACTTC.

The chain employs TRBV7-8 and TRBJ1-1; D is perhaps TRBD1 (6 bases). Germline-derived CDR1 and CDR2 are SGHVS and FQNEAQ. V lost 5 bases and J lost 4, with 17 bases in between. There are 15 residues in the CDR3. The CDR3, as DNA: TGTGCCAGCAGCCTTACCTGGAAAGGGGGCACTGAAGCTTTCTTT. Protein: CASSLTWKGGTEAFF.

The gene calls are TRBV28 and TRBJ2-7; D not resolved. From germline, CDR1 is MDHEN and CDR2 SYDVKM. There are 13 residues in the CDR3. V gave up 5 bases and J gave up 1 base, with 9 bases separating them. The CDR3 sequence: CASSRDGSYEQYF. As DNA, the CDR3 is TGTGCCAGCAGTCGAGACGGGTCCTACGAGCAGTACTTC.

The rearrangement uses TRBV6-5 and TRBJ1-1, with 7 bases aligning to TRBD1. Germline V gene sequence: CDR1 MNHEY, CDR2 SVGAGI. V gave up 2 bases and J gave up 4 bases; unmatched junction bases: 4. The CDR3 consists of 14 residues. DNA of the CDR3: TGTGCCAGCAGTTACGCGACAGGGACCACTGAAGCTTTCTTT. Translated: CASSYATGTTEAFF.

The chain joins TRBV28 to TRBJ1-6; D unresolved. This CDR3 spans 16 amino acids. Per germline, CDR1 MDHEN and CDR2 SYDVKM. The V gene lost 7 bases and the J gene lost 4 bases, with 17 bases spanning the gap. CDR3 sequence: CASIGLGRSYNSPLHF. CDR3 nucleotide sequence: TGTGCCAGCATAGGGTTGGGGAGGTCTTATAATTCACCCCTCCACTTT.

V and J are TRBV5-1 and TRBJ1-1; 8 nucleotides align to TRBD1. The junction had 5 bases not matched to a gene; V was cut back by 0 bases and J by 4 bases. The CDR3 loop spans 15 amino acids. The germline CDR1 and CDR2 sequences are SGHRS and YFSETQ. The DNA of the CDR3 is TGCGCCAGCAGCTTGGTAGGACAGGGACCCACTGAAGCTTTCTTT. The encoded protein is CASSLVGQGPTEAFF.

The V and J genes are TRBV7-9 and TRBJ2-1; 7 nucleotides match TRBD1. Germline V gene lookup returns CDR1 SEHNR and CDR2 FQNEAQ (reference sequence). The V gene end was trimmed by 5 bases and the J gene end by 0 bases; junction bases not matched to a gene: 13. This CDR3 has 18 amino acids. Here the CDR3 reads CASSPGRQGTYSYNEQFF. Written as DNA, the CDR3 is TGTGCCAGCAGCCCGGGAAGACAGGGAACGTACTCCTACAATGAGCAGTTCTTC. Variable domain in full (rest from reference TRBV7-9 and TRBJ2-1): DTGVSQNPRHKITKRGQNVTFRCDPISEHNRLYWYRQTLGQGPEFLTYFQNEAQLEKSRLLSDRFSAERPKGSFSTLEIQRTEQGDSAMYLCASSPGRQGTYSYNEQFFGPGTRLTVL.

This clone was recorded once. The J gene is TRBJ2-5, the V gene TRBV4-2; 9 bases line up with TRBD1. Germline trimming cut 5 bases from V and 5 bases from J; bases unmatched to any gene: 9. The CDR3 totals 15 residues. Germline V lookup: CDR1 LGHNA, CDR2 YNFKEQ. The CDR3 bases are TGTGCCAGCAGCTCGGGACAGGGTTCGGGTGAGACCCAGTACTTC. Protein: CASSSGQGSGETQYF.